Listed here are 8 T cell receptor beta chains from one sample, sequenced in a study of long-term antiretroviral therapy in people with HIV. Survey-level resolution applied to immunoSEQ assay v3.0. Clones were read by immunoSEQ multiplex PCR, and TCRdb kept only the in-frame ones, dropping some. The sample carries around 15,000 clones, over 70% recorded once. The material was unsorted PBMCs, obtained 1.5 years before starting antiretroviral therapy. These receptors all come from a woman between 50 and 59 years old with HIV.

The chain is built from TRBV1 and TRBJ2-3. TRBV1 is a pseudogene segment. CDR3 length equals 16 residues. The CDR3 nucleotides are TGCACCAGCAGCCGAGCTACCCCTAAAGGAAGAGATACGCAGTATTTT. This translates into CTSSRATPKGRDTQYF.

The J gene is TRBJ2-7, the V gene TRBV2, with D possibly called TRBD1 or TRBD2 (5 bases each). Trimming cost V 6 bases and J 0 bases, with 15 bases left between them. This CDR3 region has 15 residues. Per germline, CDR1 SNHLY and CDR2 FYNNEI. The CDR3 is CASRTGPSISYEQYF. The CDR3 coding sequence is TGTGCCAGCAGAACGGGACCATCCATCTCCTACGAGCAGTACTTC.

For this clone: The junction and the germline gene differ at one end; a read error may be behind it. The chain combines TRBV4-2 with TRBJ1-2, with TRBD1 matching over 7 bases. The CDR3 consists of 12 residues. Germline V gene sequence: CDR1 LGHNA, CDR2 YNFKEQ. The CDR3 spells CASSQEGQIFNF. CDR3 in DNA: TGTGCCAGCAGCCAAGAGGGACAGATATTCAATTTC.

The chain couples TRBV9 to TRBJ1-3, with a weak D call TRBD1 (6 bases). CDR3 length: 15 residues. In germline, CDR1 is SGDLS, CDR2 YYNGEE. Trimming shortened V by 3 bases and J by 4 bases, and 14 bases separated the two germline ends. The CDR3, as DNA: TGTGCCAGCAGCGCCCACAGGGTGGCCGGAAACACCATATATTTT. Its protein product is CASSAHRVAGNTIYF.

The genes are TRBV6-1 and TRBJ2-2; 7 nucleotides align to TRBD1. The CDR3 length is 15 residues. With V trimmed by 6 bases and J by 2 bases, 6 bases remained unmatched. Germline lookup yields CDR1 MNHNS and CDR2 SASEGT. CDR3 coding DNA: TGTGCCAGCAGGCCATTAGGGGGCAACACCGGGGAGCTGTTTTTT. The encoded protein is CASRPLGGNTGELFF.

CDR3 coding DNA: TGTGCCAGCTCACCACGTTTACAGGGCATGGTAGAAGCTTTCTTT. It yields the protein CASSPRLQGMVEAFF. This chain joins TRBV18 and TRBJ1-1, with D tentatively TRBD1 (6 bases). V lost 1 base, J lost 8 bases, and 17 bases lay in between. This CDR3 spans 15 amino acids. In germline, CDR1 is KGHSH, CDR2 LQKENI.

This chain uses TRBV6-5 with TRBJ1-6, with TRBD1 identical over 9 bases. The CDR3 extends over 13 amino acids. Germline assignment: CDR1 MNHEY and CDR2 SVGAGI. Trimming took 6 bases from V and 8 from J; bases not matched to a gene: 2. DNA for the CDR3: TGTGCCAGCAGGGGACAGGGAGATTCACCCCTCCACTTT. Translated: CASRGQGDSPLHF.

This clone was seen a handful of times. The DNA for the CDR3 is TGTGCCAGCAGTGACCAGGGGGCTGGTTCACCCCTCCACTTT. It specifies CASSDQGAGSPLHF. The chain combines TRBV6-4 with TRBJ1-6; TRBD1 matches at 8 bases. J gave up 9 bases and V 2 bases, and 3 bases lay outside the gene matches. The CDR3 has 14 amino acids. Germline loops: CDR1 MRHNA, CDR2 SNTAGT.